The T cell receptor (beta chain) described here comes from a study of blood T cell repertoires in COVID-19. Looking at the study overall: Sites in the United States, Italy and Spain provided acute and convalescent COVID-19 samples. T cells, B-cell-depleted T cells, or PBMCs provided the cDNA or gDNA that served as material.

Original processing notes: Nucleated cell counts were estimated from reference gene primer amplification. Method: immunoSEQ multiplex PCR; TCRdb's copy keeps in-frame clones and lacks some. The V and J calls and clone size are taken from that table; D and trimming were inferred from the DNA. The sample yields some 45,000 clones, approximately 80% seen once. V lost 6 bases, J lost 0 bases, and 6 bases stayed unmatched. The CDR3 is 15 residues long. Germline V CDR1 and CDR2: SNHLY, FYNNEI. V and J are TRBV2 and TRBJ2-7; 9 positions match TRBD1. What was sequenced was peripheral blood. The sequence came from a man between 65 and 85 years old with acute or convalescent COVID-19. CDR3 sequence: CASSADRGGSYEQYF. The CDR3 DNA is TGTGCCAGCAGCGCCGACAGGGGGGGCTCCTACGAGCAGTACTTC.